Listed below are T cell receptor beta chains from one sample, sequenced in a study of blood T cell repertoires in COVID-19. Produced via immunoSEQ multiplex PCR; TCRdb's table is partial and in-frame only. The data hold about 200,000 clones, with around 86% observed a single time. Sequencing was done on a sample of peripheral blood. These receptors came from a man aged 60 to 69 with acute or convalescent COVID-19. Both conserved end residues are trimmed from each CDR3. The order of the fields is CDR3 protein, J gene, V gene.

CDR3aa: ASSLWVWSSGANVLT
j_gene: TRBJ2-6
v_gene: TRBV7-2

CDR3aa: ASSPSGGAGETQY
j_gene: TRBJ2-5
v_gene: TRBV19

CDR3aa: ASSETGTRGTQY
j_gene: TRBJ2-5
v_gene: TRBV6-4

CDR3aa: ASSHWGTVGVAEKLF
j_gene: TRBJ1-4
v_gene: TRBV4-3

CDR3aa: ANAQGKELYEQY
j_gene: TRBJ2-7
v_gene: TRBV10-1

CDR3aa: SVEDPDSLYGYT
j_gene: TRBJ1-2
v_gene: TRBV29-1

CDR3aa: AIRPTAGGTEAF
j_gene: TRBJ1-1
v_gene: TRBV10-3

CDR3aa: ASSTTGQGITEAF
j_gene: TRBJ1-1
v_gene: TRBV7-9

CDR3aa: ASSRQGYGYT
j_gene: TRBJ1-2
v_gene: TRBV6-5

CDR3aa: ASSQDRGTTNYGYT
j_gene: TRBJ1-2
v_gene: TRBV3-1/TRBV3-2

CDR3aa: ASSSTPGQGASRTEAF
j_gene: TRBJ1-1
v_gene: TRBV7-3

CDR3aa: ASSYSEGQPQH
j_gene: TRBJ1-5
v_gene: TRBV6-2/TRBV6-3

CDR3aa: ASSAGLAGLGSYNEQF
j_gene: TRBJ2-1
v_gene: TRBV9

CDR3aa: ASSLSGQAAEAF
j_gene: TRBJ1-1
v_gene: TRBV18

CDR3aa: ASSRGDSYYEQY
j_gene: TRBJ2-7
v_gene: TRBV19

CDR3aa: ASSKGLAGRLNEQF
j_gene: TRBJ2-1
v_gene: TRBV19

CDR3aa: ASSQQTVPGGLSEQF
j_gene: TRBJ2-1
v_gene: TRBV4-1

CDR3aa: ASSPFRGGGAGDTQY
j_gene: TRBJ2-3
v_gene: TRBV9

CDR3aa: ASSNSGLAQETQY
j_gene: TRBJ2-5
v_gene: TRBV6-5

CDR3aa: ASSPGQATGYEQY
j_gene: TRBJ2-7
v_gene: TRBV18

CDR3aa: ASSLEVRGLHNEQF
j_gene: TRBJ2-1
v_gene: TRBV7-2

CDR3aa: ASSHWTGGESDTQY
j_gene: TRBJ2-3
v_gene: TRBV3-1/TRBV3-2

CDR3aa: ASSQGVGQPSYEQY
j_gene: TRBJ2-7
v_gene: TRBV3-1/TRBV3-2

CDR3aa: ASSLSGIEDTQY
j_gene: TRBJ2-3
v_gene: TRBV7-3

CDR3aa: ASSLTGPYEQY
j_gene: TRBJ2-7
v_gene: TRBV28

CDR3aa: ASSAVGRGWKY
j_gene: TRBJ2-7
v_gene: TRBV5-6

CDR3aa: ASSETSEGEQY
j_gene: TRBJ2-7
v_gene: TRBV6-1

CDR3aa: ASSRGAAYNEQF
j_gene: TRBJ2-1
v_gene: TRBV7-8

CDR3aa: ASRGGQGGSPLH
j_gene: TRBJ1-6
v_gene: TRBV25-1

CDR3aa: ASSLGGSGYT
j_gene: TRBJ1-2
v_gene: TRBV2

CDR3aa: ASRDGQGETQY
j_gene: TRBJ2-5
v_gene: TRBV11-3

CDR3aa: ASTRPGGQIYGYT
j_gene: TRBJ1-2
v_gene: TRBV7-9

CDR3aa: ASSLGGGPKTSLAKNIQY
j_gene: TRBJ2-4
v_gene: TRBV7-6

CDR3aa: ASSLPGGGGEQY
j_gene: TRBJ2-7
v_gene: TRBV5-5

CDR3aa: ASSLGASGEQF
j_gene: TRBJ2-1
v_gene: TRBV5-1

CDR3aa: ASSPREGADYGYT
j_gene: TRBJ1-2
v_gene: TRBV18

CDR3aa: ASSPLGRAGTGELF
j_gene: TRBJ2-2
v_gene: TRBV18

CDR3aa: ASSLGGPDTIY
j_gene: TRBJ1-3
v_gene: TRBV5-1

CDR3aa: ASRGVGGTGELF
j_gene: TRBJ2-2
v_gene: TRBV6-5

CDR3aa: ASSRTGDAKNIQY
j_gene: TRBJ2-4
v_gene: TRBV4-3

CDR3aa: ASRNRDRGAGNTIY
j_gene: TRBJ1-3
v_gene: TRBV19

CDR3aa: ASKDSGTPTDTQY
j_gene: TRBJ2-3
v_gene: TRBV2